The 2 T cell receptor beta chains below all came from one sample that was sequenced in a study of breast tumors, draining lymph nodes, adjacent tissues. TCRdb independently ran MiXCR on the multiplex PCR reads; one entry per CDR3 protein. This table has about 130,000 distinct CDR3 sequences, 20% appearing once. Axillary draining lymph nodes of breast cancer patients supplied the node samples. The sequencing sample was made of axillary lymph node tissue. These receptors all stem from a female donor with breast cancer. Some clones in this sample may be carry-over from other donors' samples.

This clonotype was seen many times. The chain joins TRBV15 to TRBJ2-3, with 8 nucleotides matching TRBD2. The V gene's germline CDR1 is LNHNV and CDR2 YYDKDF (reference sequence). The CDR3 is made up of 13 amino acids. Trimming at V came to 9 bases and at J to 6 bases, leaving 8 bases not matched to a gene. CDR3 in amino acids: CATIAGPSDTQYF. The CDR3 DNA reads TGTGCCACTATAGCGGGACCCTCCGATACGCAGTATTTT.

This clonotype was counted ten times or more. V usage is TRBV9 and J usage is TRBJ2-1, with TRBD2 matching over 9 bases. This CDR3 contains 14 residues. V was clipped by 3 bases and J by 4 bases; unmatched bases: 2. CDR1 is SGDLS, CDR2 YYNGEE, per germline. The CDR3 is CASSAGLAYNEQFF. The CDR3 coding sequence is TGTGCCAGCAGCGCGGGACTAGCTTACAATGAGCAGTTCTTC. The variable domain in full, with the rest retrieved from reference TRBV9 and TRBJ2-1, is DSGVTQTPKHLITATGQRVTLRCSPRSGDLSVYWYQQSLDQGLQFLIQYYNGEERAKGNILERFSAQQFPDLHSELNLSSLELGDSALYFCASSAGLAYNEQFFGPGTRLTVL.